These T cell receptor beta chains were read from a single sample in a study of blood T cell repertoires in COVID-19. Data came from immunoSEQ multiplex PCR; TCRdb stores just in-frame clones and leaves some out. The sample has about 160,000 clones; around 82% are singletons. The sample consisted of peripheral blood. The receptors originated from a woman aged 40-49 years with COVID-19, enrolled during active disease. Each CDR3 is given without its conserved first and last residue.

v_call,j_call,cdr3_aa
TRBV6-4,TRBJ2-3,ASSDGSGGADTQY
TRBV27,TRBJ2-3,ASSPGVASTDTQY
TRBV3-1/TRBV3-2,TRBJ2-2,ASSLPTGVDTGELF
TRBV4-1,TRBJ1-5,ASSHLLASNQPQH
TRBV6-5,TRBJ2-7,ASSYSVLAELYEQY
TRBV29-1,TRBJ2-1,SVLSGTVNEQF
TRBV11-2,TRBJ1-2,ASSQRLRQGFAGYT
TRBV29-1,TRBJ2-3,SVEGLASTDTQY
TRBV10-3,TRBJ2-5,AISSGSEETQY
TRBV19,TRBJ1-2,ASSPGQGANYGYT
TRBV18,TRBJ1-4,ASTRAGTTNEKLF
TRBV14,TRBJ2-1,ASSQETSSEF
TRBV27,TRBJ1-5,ASGWGQGAQNQPQH
TRBV7-8,TRBJ1-3,ASSTQGEDSGNTIY
TRBV28,TRBJ2-7,ASSLYSYEQY
TRBV7-9,TRBJ1-2,ASSPTGGNYGYT
TRBV3-1/TRBV3-2,TRBJ2-5,ASSYQGSFRETQY
TRBV10-2,TRBJ1-2,ASSEILGTAYGYT
TRBV6-5,TRBJ1-3,ASSTEGVSGNTIY
TRBV19,TRBJ2-1,ASSTTMYNEQF
TRBV9,TRBJ2-1,ASSVDGGKRYNEQF
TRBV7-9,TRBJ1-1,ASSQTGVDTEAF
TRBV20-1,TRBJ2-5,SASPPGTVQETQY
TRBV6-6,TRBJ1-3,ASSRDLRNTIY
TRBV27,TRBJ2-7,ASSSLAGAYYEQY
TRBV19,TRBJ1-4,ATRDRTGINEKLF
TRBV11-2,TRBJ1-1,ASSLDRLEEAF
TRBV30,TRBJ1-5,AWSVGLNQPQH
TRBV10-1,TRBJ2-7,ASSRSNQGQY
TRBV4-2,TRBJ2-3,ASSHLGRGQSTDTQY
TRBV2,TRBJ1-4,AARPRAGEKLF
TRBV6-1,TRBJ2-3,ASSEVVTSSTDTQY
TRBV20-1,TRBJ2-7,SASPGVLVYEQY
TRBV5-6,TRBJ2-7,ASSLRASVKQY
TRBV30,TRBJ1-2,ALRANYGYT
TRBV4-1,TRBJ2-6,ASSQDVGPGANVLT
TRBV29-1,TRBJ2-1,SAHRGNEQF
TRBV19,TRBJ2-1,ASTDYDEQF
TRBV25-1,TRBJ2-1,ASRTVNEQF
TRBV7-2,TRBJ2-2,ASSPGRGVPGELF